The subject of this entry is one T cell receptor (beta chain). Seattle-derived patients entered the study during active infection and were followed longitudinally. This sample stems from a study of blood T cell repertoires in COVID-19. Across the whole study: Collection of acute and convalescent COVID-19 samples took place in the United States, Italy and Spain. Sources were T cells, B-cell-depleted T cells, or PBMCs; the material itself was cDNA or gDNA.

This CDR3 comprises 14 residues. From germline, CDR1 is MNHEY and CDR2 SVGAGI. Trimming stripped 6 bases from V and 2 bases from J, with 10 bases between. This table comes from immunoSEQ multiplex PCR, and its TCRdb copy is limited to in-frame clones, with some not included. Altogether 290,000 or so clones are present, 91% being singletons, with the ten largest covering around 2%. The receptor was derived from a woman younger than 45 with COVID-19, enrolled during active disease. The chain employs TRBV6-5 and TRBJ2-2; the D is unclear. Input material: peripheral blood. In DNA form, the CDR3 reads TGTGCCAGCAGCATGGCAGGAAACACCGGGGAGCTGTTTTTT. It is translated as CASSMAGNTGELFF.